This is a list of T cell receptor beta chains from one sample in a study of blood T cell repertoires in COVID-19. Generated by immunoSEQ multiplex PCR, the TCRdb table keeps only in-frame clones and is missing some. There are approximately 250,000 clones in the sample; 83% occur only once, and around 5.9% lies in the top ten. Sequences were obtained from peripheral blood. The source of these receptors is a human donor in a cohort sampled during active COVID-19. Each CDR3 is given with its conserved first and last residue. Each record gives: D gene, J gene, V gene, clone size, CDR3 protein, CDR3 DNA. The D gene is left open where the match is weak. Only part of the rows carry a size: once, few, many, or a class if the clone is expanded.

D gene: -
J gene: TRBJ2-2
V gene: TRBV28
clone size: -
CDR3 protein: CASRAGWVDTGELFF
CDR3 DNA: TGTGCCAGCAGGGCAGGGTGGGTCGACACCGGGGAGCTGTTTTTT

D gene: -
J gene: TRBJ1-1
V gene: TRBV5-1
clone size: -
CDR3 protein: CASSPGHQEAFF
CDR3 DNA: TGCGCCAGCAGCCCCGGACACCAAGAAGCTTTCTTT

D gene: -
J gene: TRBJ1-1
V gene: TRBV27
clone size: -
CDR3 protein: CASSLWGRRGEAFF
CDR3 DNA: TGTGCCAGCAGTTTATGGGGACGCAGGGGTGAAGCTTTCTTT

D gene: TRBD1
J gene: TRBJ2-7
V gene: TRBV19
clone size: few
CDR3 protein: CASSIDRGYEQYF
CDR3 DNA: TGTGCCAGTAGTATCGACAGGGGATACGAGCAGTACTTC

D gene: -
J gene: TRBJ2-4
V gene: TRBV27
clone size: -
CDR3 protein: CASSYLWGGANIQYF
CDR3 DNA: TGTGCCAGCAGTTATTTGTGGGGGGGGGCGAACATTCAGTACTTC

D gene: -
J gene: TRBJ2-1
V gene: TRBV20-1
clone size: -
CDR3 protein: CSASGGDSKFF
CDR3 DNA: TGCAGTGCTTCAGGCGGGGACAGCAAGTTCTTC

D gene: TRBD1
J gene: TRBJ2-1
V gene: TRBV6-4
clone size: -
CDR3 protein: CASSDTLWVDRDHEQFF
CDR3 DNA: TGTGCCAGCAGTGACACGTTATGGGTGGACAGGGACCATGAGCAGTTCTTC

D gene: TRBD2
J gene: TRBJ2-3
V gene: TRBV27
clone size: -
CDR3 protein: CASSSRTSGHTQYF
CDR3 DNA: TGTGCCAGCAGTTCAAGGACTAGCGGTCATACGCAGTATTTT

D gene: -
J gene: TRBJ1-6
V gene: TRBV28
clone size: -
CDR3 protein: CASSTGMDSPLHF
CDR3 DNA: TGTGCCAGCTCCACAGGGATGGATTCACCCCTCCACTTT

D gene: -
J gene: TRBJ1-1
V gene: TRBV2
clone size: -
CDR3 protein: CASRGPNTEAFF
CDR3 DNA: TGTGCCAGCAGGGGCCCTAACACTGAAGCTTTCTTT

D gene: -
J gene: TRBJ2-1
V gene: TRBV3-1/TRBV3-2
clone size: -
CDR3 protein: CASSPRGASYNEQFF
CDR3 DNA: TGTGCCAGCAGCCCCCGGGGGGCGTCCTACAATGAGCAGTTCTTC

D gene: -
J gene: TRBJ2-7
V gene: TRBV5-1
clone size: once
CDR3 protein: CASSLDRAYEQYF
CDR3 DNA: TGCGCCAGCAGCTTGGACAGAGCCTACGAGCAGTACTTC

D gene: TRBD1
J gene: TRBJ2-3
V gene: TRBV7-9
clone size: -
CDR3 protein: CASSLTGNSADTQYF
CDR3 DNA: TGTGCCAGCAGCTTGACAGGGAATTCCGCAGATACGCAGTATTTT

D gene: -
J gene: TRBJ2-5
V gene: TRBV7-9
clone size: -
CDR3 protein: CASSLEGGWQETQYF
CDR3 DNA: TGTGCCAGCAGCTTAGAAGGGGGATGGCAAGAGACCCAGTACTTC

D gene: TRBD1
J gene: TRBJ1-2
V gene: TRBV18
clone size: -
CDR3 protein: CASSPETGGSGYTF
CDR3 DNA: TGTGCCAGCTCACCCGAGACAGGGGGCTCTGGCTACACCTTC

D gene: -
J gene: TRBJ1-1
V gene: TRBV29-1
clone size: -
CDR3 protein: CSDQGSTEAFF
CDR3 DNA: TGCAGCGACCAGGGCAGCACTGAAGCTTTCTTT

D gene: TRBD2
J gene: TRBJ2-5
V gene: TRBV25-1
clone size: -
CDR3 protein: CASSEPRLAGETQYF
CDR3 DNA: TGTGCCAGCAGTGAACCCCGACTAGCGGGAGAGACCCAGTACTTC

D gene: TRBD1
J gene: TRBJ1-6
V gene: TRBV7-6
clone size: -
CDR3 protein: CASSLEGASYNSPLHF
CDR3 DNA: TGTGCCAGCAGCTTAGAGGGGGCCTCCTATAATTCACCCCTCCACTTT

D gene: TRBD2
J gene: TRBJ2-1
V gene: TRBV9
clone size: -
CDR3 protein: CASSVDGLAGRDEQFF
CDR3 DNA: TGTGCCAGCAGCGTAGATGGGCTAGCGGGGAGGGATGAGCAGTTCTTC

D gene: -
J gene: TRBJ1-2
V gene: TRBV7-2
clone size: -
CDR3 protein: CASSPTGNYGYTF
CDR3 DNA: TGTGCCAGCAGCCCTACAGGGAACTATGGCTACACCTTC

D gene: -
J gene: TRBJ1-6
V gene: TRBV6-5
clone size: -
CDR3 protein: CASSYEQADNSPLHF
CDR3 DNA: TGTGCCAGCAGTTACGAACAGGCCGATAATTCACCCCTCCACTTT

D gene: -
J gene: TRBJ2-1
V gene: TRBV29-1
clone size: -
CDR3 protein: CSVALQGSSYNEQFF
CDR3 DNA: TGCAGCGTTGCACTTCAGGGGAGCTCCTACAATGAGCAGTTCTTC

D gene: TRBD2
J gene: TRBJ2-7
V gene: TRBV3-1/TRBV3-2
clone size: few
CDR3 protein: CASSQFSGGLSYEQYF
CDR3 DNA: TGTGCCAGCAGCCAATTTTCGGGGGGTCTCTCCTACGAGCAGTACTTC

D gene: -
J gene: TRBJ1-6
V gene: TRBV7-3
clone size: few
CDR3 protein: CASSLTPNSPLHF
CDR3 DNA: TGTGCCAGCAGCTTAACCCCGAATTCACCCCTCCACTTT

D gene: -
J gene: TRBJ1-5
V gene: TRBV28
clone size: -
CDR3 protein: CASSLMGGWPQHF
CDR3 DNA: TGTGCCAGCAGTTTGATGGGCGGGTGGCCCCAGCATTTT

D gene: -
J gene: TRBJ1-1
V gene: TRBV6-5
clone size: -
CDR3 protein: CASSNHRGDTEAFF
CDR3 DNA: TGTGCCAGCAGTAACCATAGGGGTGATACTGAAGCTTTCTTT

D gene: -
J gene: TRBJ1-4
V gene: TRBV19
clone size: -
CDR3 protein: CASSMAATNEKLFF
CDR3 DNA: TGTGCCAGTAGTATGGCGGCAACTAATGAAAAACTGTTTTTT

D gene: TRBD2
J gene: TRBJ2-5
V gene: TRBV29-1
clone size: few
CDR3 protein: CSVGFGTSGRRLQETQYF
CDR3 DNA: TGCAGCGTTGGTTTTGGGACTAGCGGAAGAAGACTACAAGAGACCCAGTACTTC

D gene: TRBD1
J gene: TRBJ2-7
V gene: TRBV4-2
clone size: -
CDR3 protein: CASSQASRTGIGEQYF
CDR3 DNA: TGTGCCAGCAGCCAAGCATCGAGGACAGGGATTGGCGAGCAGTACTTC

D gene: TRBD1
J gene: TRBJ2-1
V gene: TRBV6-5
clone size: -
CDR3 protein: CASSYSSTGNLVF
CDR3 DNA: TGTGCCAGCAGTTACTCGTCGACAGGGAATTTAGTCTTC

D gene: TRBD1
J gene: TRBJ1-4
V gene: TRBV29-1
clone size: once
CDR3 protein: CSVEDLTGLNEKLFF
CDR3 DNA: TGCAGCGTTGAAGACCTGACAGGGCTAAATGAAAAACTGTTTTTT

D gene: TRBD1
J gene: TRBJ2-3
V gene: TRBV28
clone size: -
CDR3 protein: CASSLQPLLGALDRERDTQYF
CDR3 DNA: TGTGCCAGCAGTTTACAACCCCTTCTGGGTGCCCTGGACAGGGAGAGGGATACGCAGTATTTT

D gene: -
J gene: TRBJ2-3
V gene: TRBV3-1/TRBV3-2
clone size: -
CDR3 protein: CASSRYRSTDTQYF
CDR3 DNA: TGTGCCAGCAGCCGGTACAGGAGCACAGATACGCAGTATTTT

D gene: -
J gene: TRBJ1-2
V gene: TRBV12-3/TRBV12-4
clone size: once
CDR3 protein: CASSLPDSYGYTF
CDR3 DNA: TGTGCCAGCAGTTTGCCGGACAGCTATGGCTACACCTTC

D gene: -
J gene: TRBJ1-4
V gene: TRBV27
clone size: -
CDR3 protein: CASSFRGSNEKLFF
CDR3 DNA: TGTGCCAGCAGTTTCAGGGGTTCTAATGAAAAACTGTTTTTT

D gene: -
J gene: TRBJ1-5
V gene: TRBV6-2/TRBV6-3
clone size: -
CDR3 protein: CASSALRLYSNQPQHF
CDR3 DNA: TGTGCCAGCAGTGCCCTTCGACTTTATAGCAATCAGCCCCAGCATTTT

D gene: TRBD2
J gene: TRBJ2-2
V gene: TRBV2
clone size: once
CDR3 protein: CASRYQGLATGELFF
CDR3 DNA: TGTGCCAGCCGATACCAAGGACTAGCGACCGGGGAGCTGTTTTTT

D gene: -
J gene: TRBJ2-1
V gene: TRBV19
clone size: -
CDR3 protein: CASSIGLTSWVGGTEQFF
CDR3 DNA: TGTGCCAGTAGTATCGGGCTAACTAGCTGGGTCGGTGGTACTGAGCAGTTCTTC

D gene: -
J gene: TRBJ2-7
V gene: TRBV7-7
clone size: -
CDR3 protein: CASSSRDYEQYF
CDR3 DNA: TGTGCTAGCAGCAGCAGGGACTACGAGCAGTACTTC

D gene: TRBD2
J gene: TRBJ2-7
V gene: TRBV19
clone size: -
CDR3 protein: CASSIYLAGDRYYEQYF
CDR3 DNA: TGTGCCAGTAGTATCTATCTAGCGGGAGATAGGTACTACGAGCAGTACTTC

D gene: -
J gene: TRBJ1-1
V gene: TRBV12-3/TRBV12-4
clone size: -
CDR3 protein: CASSFGTEAFF
CDR3 DNA: TGTGCCAGCAGTTTCGGGACTGAAGCTTTCTTT

D gene: TRBD1
J gene: TRBJ1-2
V gene: TRBV7-2
clone size: -
CDR3 protein: CASSSRTGGDYGYTF
CDR3 DNA: TGTGCCAGCAGCTCTCGGACAGGGGGGGACTATGGCTACACCTTC

D gene: -
J gene: TRBJ1-2
V gene: TRBV12-3/TRBV12-4
clone size: -
CDR3 protein: CASSLRPGEGYTF
CDR3 DNA: TGTGCCAGCAGTTTGAGGCCAGGGGAAGGCTACACCTTC

D gene: -
J gene: TRBJ1-1
V gene: TRBV10-3
clone size: -
CDR3 protein: CAISGGVEAFF
CDR3 DNA: TGTGCCATCAGTGGGGGAGTTGAAGCTTTCTTT

D gene: -
J gene: TRBJ2-7
V gene: TRBV4-1
clone size: -
CDR3 protein: CASSQVGQSYEQYF
CDR3 DNA: TGCGCCAGCAGCCAAGTCGGACAGAGTTACGAGCAGTACTTC

D gene: -
J gene: TRBJ2-3
V gene: TRBV19
clone size: -
CDR3 protein: CASSKRSSTDTQYF
CDR3 DNA: TGTGCCAGTAGTAAGAGATCTAGCACAGATACGCAGTATTTT

D gene: TRBD1
J gene: TRBJ1-2
V gene: TRBV13
clone size: -
CDR3 protein: CASSLYRTRDRENGYTF
CDR3 DNA: TGTGCCAGCAGCCTATACCGGACCCGGGACAGGGAGAATGGCTACACCTTC

D gene: TRBD1
J gene: TRBJ2-7
V gene: TRBV7-2
clone size: -
CDR3 protein: CASSPPPGTGVHEQYF
CDR3 DNA: TGTGCCAGCAGCCCCCCCCCGGGGACAGGGGTCCACGAGCAGTACTTC

D gene: -
J gene: TRBJ1-2
V gene: TRBV7-3
clone size: -
CDR3 protein: CASNPIDRSNNYGYTF
CDR3 DNA: TGTGCCAGCAACCCGATCGACAGGTCCAATAACTATGGCTACACCTTC

D gene: TRBD2
J gene: TRBJ2-7
V gene: TRBV9
clone size: -
CDR3 protein: CASSVGTSGRYDEQYF
CDR3 DNA: TGTGCCAGCAGCGTAGGGACTAGCGGGAGATATGACGAGCAGTACTTC

D gene: TRBD1
J gene: TRBJ2-1
V gene: TRBV5-1
clone size: -
CDR3 protein: CASSQGQGPGEQFF
CDR3 DNA: TGCGCCAGCAGCCAGGGACAGGGGCCGGGTGAGCAGTTCTTC

D gene: -
J gene: TRBJ1-5
V gene: TRBV7-9
clone size: -
CDR3 protein: CASSLDRNQPQHF
CDR3 DNA: TGTGCCAGCAGCTTGGACAGAAATCAGCCCCAGCATTTT

D gene: -
J gene: TRBJ2-3
V gene: TRBV19
clone size: once
CDR3 protein: CASSLTRGSTDTQYF
CDR3 DNA: TGTGCCAGTAGTCTGACCCGGGGAAGCACAGATACGCAGTATTTT

D gene: -
J gene: TRBJ2-7
V gene: TRBV6-2/TRBV6-3
clone size: -
CDR3 protein: CASSYTHRVGEQYF
CDR3 DNA: TGTGCCAGCAGTTACACCCACAGGGTGGGGGAGCAGTACTTC

D gene: TRBD1
J gene: TRBJ1-2
V gene: TRBV5-8
clone size: few
CDR3 protein: CASSKTGLGYGYTF
CDR3 DNA: TGTGCCAGCAGCAAGACAGGGCTCGGCTATGGCTACACCTTC